The clone carrying this T cell receptor beta chain was counted ten times or more. The data derive from a study of T cells in Graves' hyperthyroidism and ophthalmopathy. Germline V gene data show CDR1 as GTSNPN and CDR2 as SVGIG (reference sequence). With 1 base removed from V and 5 bases from J, the gap between germline ends came to 8 bases. This CDR3 region has 12 residues. The source material, RNA transcripts, was used to amplify TCR beta CDR3 regions. HTBI primers were used for first-round RT-PCR of the TCR CDR3. TCRdb analysed the multiplex PCR reads with MiXCR anew, one entry per CDR3 protein. The repertoire holds 220,000 or so distinct CDR3 sequences, with about 17% as singletons.

The sample taken for sequencing was blood. The sequence came from a young woman with Graves' ophthalmopathy. The V call is TRBV30, the J call TRBJ1-2, with unresolved D. The DNA of the CDR3 is TGTGCCTGGAGTGGGAGAAAATATGGCTACACCTTC. Translated, it gives CAWSGRKYGYTF.